This TCR beta chain was captured in a study of blood T cell repertoires in COVID-19. Turning to the study itself: The origin of the acute and convalescent COVID-19 samples was the United States, Italy and Spain. T cells, B-cell-depleted T cells, or PBMCs provided the cDNA or gDNA that served as material.

Authors' analysis steps: The assay estimated nucleated cells by amplifying reference gene primers. Repertoires were generated with immunoSEQ multiplex PCR, while TCRdb's copy carries only in-frame clones and drops some. V, J and clone size are those of that table, while D and trimming were read from the DNA. Counted here are approximately 240,000 clones, approximately 83% occurring once; the ten biggest clones make up 2% to 2.5%. CDR1 is SEHNR, CDR2 FQNEAQ, per germline (reference sequence). V dropped 3 bases and J dropped 2 bases, with 7 bases sitting between them. The CDR3 sequence is 13 residues long.

The material sequenced was peripheral blood. The chain is built from TRBV7-9 and TRBJ1-1, with D maybe TRBD1 (5 bases). The origin of this receptor is a woman aged 55-75 years with acute or convalescent COVID-19. The CDR3 coding sequence is TGTGCCAGCAGCTTTGGGACTAACACTGAAGCTTTCTTT. As protein: CASSFGTNTEAFF.